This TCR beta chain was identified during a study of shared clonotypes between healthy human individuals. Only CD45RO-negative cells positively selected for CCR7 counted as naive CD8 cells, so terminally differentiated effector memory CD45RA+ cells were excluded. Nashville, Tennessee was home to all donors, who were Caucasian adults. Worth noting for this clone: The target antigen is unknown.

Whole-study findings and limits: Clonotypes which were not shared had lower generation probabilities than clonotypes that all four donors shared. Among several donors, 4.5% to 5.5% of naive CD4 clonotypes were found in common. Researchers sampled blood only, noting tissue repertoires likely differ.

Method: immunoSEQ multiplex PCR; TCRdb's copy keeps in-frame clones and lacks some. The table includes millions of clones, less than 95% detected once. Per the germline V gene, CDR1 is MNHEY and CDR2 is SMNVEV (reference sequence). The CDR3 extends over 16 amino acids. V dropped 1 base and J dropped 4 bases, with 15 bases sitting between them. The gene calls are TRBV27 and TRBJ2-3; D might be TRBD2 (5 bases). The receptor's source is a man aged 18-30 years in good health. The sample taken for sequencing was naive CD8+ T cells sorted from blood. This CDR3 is CASSLLGEGAADTQYF. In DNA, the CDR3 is TGTGCCAGCAGTTTATTGGGAGAAGGCGCGGCAGATACGCAGTATTTT.